This T cell receptor (beta chain) was documented in a study of shared clonotypes between healthy human individuals. For sorted subsets, 150 to 200 ng DNA per replicate equaled 30,000 or so T cell genomes. The method was immunoSEQ multiplex PCR; TCRdb's version includes in-frame clones alone and lacks a portion of them. The table has about 2.4 million clones, over 85% seen once. This CDR3 contains 15 residues. Losses at the gene ends were 5 bases for V and 2 bases for J; bases not matched to a gene: 6. Germline CDR1 and CDR2: SGHTA and FQGNSA. Input material: naive CD4+ T cells sorted from blood. Described subset: CD45RA+ positively selected. The clonotype comes from a young man in good health. The rearrangement links TRBV7-2 to TRBJ2-3; 8 bases line up with TRBD2. The chain's CDR3 is CASSRNSGATDTQYF. The CDR3 DNA is TGTGCCAGCAGCCGGAATAGCGGGGCCACAGATACGCAGTATTTT. Based on the CDR3 plus reference TRBV7-2 and TRBJ2-3, the full variable domain is GAGVSQSPSNKVTEKGKDVELRCDPISGHTALYWYRQSLGQGLEFLIYFQGNSAPDKSGLPSDRFSAERTGGSVSTLTIQRTQQEDSAVYLCASSRNSGATDTQYFGPGTRLTVL.